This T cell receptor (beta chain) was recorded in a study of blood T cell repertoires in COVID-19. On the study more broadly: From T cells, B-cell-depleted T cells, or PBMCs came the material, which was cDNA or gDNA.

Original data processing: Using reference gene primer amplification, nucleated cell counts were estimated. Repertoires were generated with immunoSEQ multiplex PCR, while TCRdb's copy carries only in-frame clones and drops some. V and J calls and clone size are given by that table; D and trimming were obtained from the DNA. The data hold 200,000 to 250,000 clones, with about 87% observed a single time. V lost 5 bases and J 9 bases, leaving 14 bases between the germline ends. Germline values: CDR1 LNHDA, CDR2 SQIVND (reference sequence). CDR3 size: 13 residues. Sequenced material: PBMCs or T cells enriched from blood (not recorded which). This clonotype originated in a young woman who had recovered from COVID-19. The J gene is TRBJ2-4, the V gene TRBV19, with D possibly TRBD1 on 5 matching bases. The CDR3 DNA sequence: TGTGCCAGTAGTTATAGCAGGGATGGCATTCAGTACTTC. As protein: CASSYSRDGIQYF.